Detailed here is one TCR beta chain. It lacks a known antigen. Base qualities are not at hand, and no much larger clone is one base apart. This record comes from a study of T-cell reconstitution after alpha-beta-depleted transplantation in children listed by TCRdb under 2016. Broadly, across the study: The study quantitatively tracked T-cell immune reconstitution after TCRalphabeta/CD19-depleted allogeneic hematopoietic cell transplantation in children using TCR repertoire profiling. What the research found in general, with its limitations: The high TCRbeta diversity at day 60 in some patients was ascribed to recipient T cells and intrathymic progenitors that had survived conditioning. About two months after transplant, the apparently early recovery of alphabetaT-cell counts reportedly depended on just several hundred clones that had expanded rapidly and came from non-depleted graft cells. Hyperexpanded clone frequencies declined over subsequent months; after one year, T-cell counts and TCRbeta diversity were mostly attributed to newly produced T cells.

In the germline V gene, CDR1 corresponds to MNHEY and CDR2 to SVGAGI. Trimmed from V: 4 bases; trimmed from J: 5 bases; junction bases lacking a gene match: 8. From its cysteine to its phenylalanine, the CDR3 spans 17 amino acids. Only CDR3 DNA remains: 51 bases, in frame from the first base. The treatment or condition label corresponds to: allogeneic hematopoietic cell transplantation with graft depleted of TCRalphabeta T cells and CD19 B cells. TCRalphabeta/CD19-depleted allogeneic hematopoietic cell grafts were given to the transplant recipients, all of whom were children. Libraries were constructed by PCR. TCRdb records Illumina HiSeq 2500 as the sequencer. TCR libraries were prepared with molecular barcoding, using unique molecular identifiers to normalize TCRbeta repertoire quantification. Using fastp trimming at Q25 and MiXCR clonotype assembly, TCRdb reanalyzed the public sequencing data and kept in-frame beta chains. Every CDR3 protein is listed once, alongside the most common genes and DNA of its rows. The sample records approximately 230,000 distinct CDR3 sequences, 20% to 30% of which are singletons. About 5% of the sample belongs to the ten largest clones.

The specimen was PBMCs, mostly from graft donor cells, collected 360 days after TCRalphabeta/CD19-depleted stem cell transplant. The TCR comes from a female patient between 2 and 15 years old who had a stem cell transplant for congenital amegakaryocytic thrombocytopenia, so the T cells may come from the graft donor. The chain uses TRBV6-5 and TRBJ2-5, with 15 middle bases fitting TRBD2. The DNA reads as follows: TGTGCCAGCAGTTCCGGACTAGCGGGAGGGCCCGGGGAGACCCAGTACTTC. This yields the protein CASSSGLAGGPGETQYF.